This TCR beta chain emerged from a study of blood T cell repertoires in COVID-19. Method: immunoSEQ multiplex PCR; TCRdb's copy keeps in-frame clones and lacks some. This table holds 100,000 or so clones, more than 80% found once. Input material: peripheral blood. This clonotype was obtained from a human donor in a cohort sampled during active COVID-19.

CDR3 region: CATSDPLAGGGETQYF. The CDR3 region has the DNA TGTGCCACCAGTGATCCCCTAGCGGGGGGAGGAGAGACCCAGTACTTC. The chain carries TRBV24-1 and TRBJ2-5; 11 nucleotides align to TRBD2. Looked up from germline, CDR1 is KGHDR and CDR2 is SFDVKD. The trim removed 3 bases at V and 4 bases at J, leaving 6 bases unmatched. This CDR3 has 16 amino acids.